This T cell receptor (beta chain) was captured by sequencing in a study of T cell repertoires in cytomegalovirus infection. In the study overall: HLA-B-restricted CMV epitopes that are well studied were used alongside recently identified HLA-C-restricted ones. The public TCR beta signatures pointed to both CMV infection and matching HLA type. Overall study results and limits: Cumulative frequency of public TCR beta families picked out carriers of CMV plus the relevant HLA. What dominated the ex vivo response were HLA-C-restricted CMV-specific TCR beta clonotypes.

From the reads, TCRdb called clonotypes with MiXCR, one entry per CDR3 protein. Of roughly 350,000 distinct CDR3 sequences listed, roughly 34% are singletons. This clonotype was seen a single time. The antigen is not known. The starting material was cultured PBMCs, obtained from culture after CMV antigen stimulation. The TCR sequence derives from a human donor in good health (CMV status not recorded). Some clones in this sample may be carry-over from other donors' samples.

In DNA form, the CDR3 reads TGTGCCAGCAGCACATTAGCGGGAGGGACGAACACCGGGGAGCTGTTTTTT. This encodes CASSTLAGGTNTGELFF. The genes are TRBV5-5 and TRBJ2-2; 11 bases map to TRBD2. The CDR3 extends over 17 amino acids. CDR1 is SGHKS and CDR2 is YYEKEE in the germline V gene (reference sequence). The J segment lost 0 bases and the V segment lost 4 bases, leaving 5 bases of the junction unmatched. The full variable domain, in which reference TRBV5-5 and TRBJ2-2 provide the parts outside the CDR3, is DAGVTQSPTHLIKTRGQQVTLRCSPISGHKSVSWYQQVLGQGPQFIFQYYEKEERGRGNFPDRFSARQFPNYSSELNVNALLLGDSALYLCASSTLAGGTNTGELFFGEGSRLTVL.